This note documents a single TCR beta chain sequence. Its antigen is still unknown. No much larger clonotype is one base removed from it; base qualities were not supplied. The donors were some 36 Caucasian individuals from Russia, aged roughly 6 to 100 years, who were systemically healthy. Approximately 9 milliliters of peripheral blood were collected from each donor into EDTA-treated Vacutainer tubes. Ficoll-Paque density-gradient centrifugation was used to isolate PBMCs, with at least 6.5 million per sample. Trizol reagent was used to extract total RNA from the PBMCs, yielding at least 5 micrograms per sample. The percentages of naive CD45RAhigh/CD27high T cells were determined by flow cytometry on a PBMC aliquot from every donor. The data derive from a study of blood T cells in healthy people across ages (dated by TCRdb to the mid-2010s). For the study in its entirety: In model experiments, roughly one uniquely barcoded TCR beta cDNA molecule per two T cells was captured by template switching. Using deep sequencing normalized with unique cDNA molecular identifiers, the study measured how TCR beta repertoire diversity changes with age. Using the same blood draw, the study looked at two additional independent replicas of 1 million unique cDNA reads for two donors, one aged 18 to 30 and the other aged 80 or older. Donors were grouped into four age groups: young (average roughly 15 years), middle-aged (approximately 41), aged (about 59) and long-lived (over 80). To avoid experimental bias, donors of different ages were spread randomly across the sequencing lanes. The paper's findings and limits, for the study overall: Since profiling was done on bulk unsorted PBMCs, naive and antigen-experienced compartments could not be conclusively compared. Donor CMV infection status was unknown, potentially confounding age-related changes in expanded clonotypes. Estimates of total diversity based on one million sequenced T cells were regarded as lower bounds and as underestimates. The percentage of naive T cells measured by flow cytometry correlated strongly with observed TCR beta diversity. Observed TCR beta diversity per million T cells fell roughly linearly with age, and a significant reduction was already apparent by age roughly 40. Compared with the aged group, the long-lived group had more naive CD4+ T cells, fewer expanded clones and increased TCR diversity, suggesting age selection.

Receptor libraries were prepared by 5' RACE. The sequencer listed for this sample is Illumina HiSeq 2500. A second PCR of about 6 to 12 cycles was performed with a sample-barcoded 5' primer and a J-beta primer mix. Each TCR beta cDNA molecule received a unique molecular identifier from a template-switch 5' adaptor carrying 12 random nucleotides. Each sample yielded at least 2.5 million CDR3-containing paired-end reads. The Mint cDNA synthesis kit, primed by a TRBC-specific oligonucleotide, was used to synthesize first-strand cDNA from all RNA. Following uracil-DNA glycosylase treatment, all cDNA underwent a first 18-cycle PCR with the universal primers M1SS and BC2_uni_R. The paper's data handling went like this. For normalization, 1 million high-quality reads, each with a distinct molecular identifier, were randomly selected from each sample. Instead of being binned into consensus sequences, reads that shared molecular identifiers were thrown out. MiTCR, with a Q25 quality threshold and the strictest error-elimination algorithm, was used for CDR3 identification, clonotype clustering and error correction. A nonparametric unseen species model with Euler transformation was used to estimate lower-bound total TCR beta diversity. The public sequencing data were trimmed at Q25 with fastp and processed into clonotypes with MiXCR by TCRdb, which kept only in-frame beta chains. Rows matching on CDR3 protein sequence are summarized as one entry with the most common DNA and genes. The authors' filters were not applied to this entry. Within this sample are some 1.1 million distinct CDR3 sequences, with roughly two fifths of them counted one time only. The top ten constitute roughly 13% of the sample.

Sequenced input: blood. The TCR sequence derives from a man between 18 and 29 years old in good health.

The sequenced DNA: TGTGCCAGCAGATCGACCGGGGATAACACTGAAGCTTTCTTT. This yields the protein CASRSTGDNTEAFF. In this chain, TRBV6-5 is recombined with TRBJ1-1, with the D gene too uncertain to name. From the cysteine through the phenylalanine, the CDR3 covers 14 amino acids. CDR3 DNA only is kept here, 42 bases in frame from base 1. CDR1 and CDR2, looked up from the germline V gene, are MNHEY and SVGAGI. Relative to germline, V is 6 bases shorter and J is 2 bases shorter, with 13 bases between their ends.